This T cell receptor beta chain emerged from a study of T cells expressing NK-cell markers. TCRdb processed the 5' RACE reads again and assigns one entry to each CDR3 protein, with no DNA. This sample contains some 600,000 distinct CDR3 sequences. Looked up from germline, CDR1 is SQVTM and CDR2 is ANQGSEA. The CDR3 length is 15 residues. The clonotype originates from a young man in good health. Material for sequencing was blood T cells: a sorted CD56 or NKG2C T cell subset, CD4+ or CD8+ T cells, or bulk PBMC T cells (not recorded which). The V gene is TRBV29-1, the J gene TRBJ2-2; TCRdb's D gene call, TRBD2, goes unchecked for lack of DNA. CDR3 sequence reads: CSVASGTGFTGELFF.